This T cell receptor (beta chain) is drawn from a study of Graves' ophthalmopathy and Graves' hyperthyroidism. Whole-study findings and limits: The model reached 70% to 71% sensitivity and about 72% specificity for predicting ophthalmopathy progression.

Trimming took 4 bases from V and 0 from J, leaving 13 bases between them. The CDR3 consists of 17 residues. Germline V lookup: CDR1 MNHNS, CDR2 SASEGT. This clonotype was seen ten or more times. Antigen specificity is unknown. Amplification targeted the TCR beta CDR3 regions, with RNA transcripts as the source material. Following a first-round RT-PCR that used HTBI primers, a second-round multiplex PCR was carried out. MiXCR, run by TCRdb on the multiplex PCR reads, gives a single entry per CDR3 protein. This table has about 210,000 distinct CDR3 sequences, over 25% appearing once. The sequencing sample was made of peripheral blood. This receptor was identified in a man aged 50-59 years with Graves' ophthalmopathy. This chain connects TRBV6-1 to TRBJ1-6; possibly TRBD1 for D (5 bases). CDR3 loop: CASSVPIGGSYNSPLHF. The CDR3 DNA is TGTGCCAGCAGTGTCCCGATCGGGGGCTCCTATAATTCACCCCTCCACTTT.